This passage covers 20 T cell receptor beta chains from one sample sequenced in a study of blood T cell repertoires in COVID-19 (TCRdb year 2020). Receptor amplification or capture employed the immunoSEQ multiplex PCR assay. Sourced from immuneACCESS, this table was stored by TCRdb with only in-frame sequences that have V and J called. A share of the clones is absent; for the studies checked, an unresolved V gene accounts for under half, and the remainder has no known explanation. Counted in this sample were roughly 230,000 clones; about 80% of them appeared once. The ten largest clonotypes hold around 3.7% of the sample. Sequencing was done on a sample of PBMCs or T cells enriched from blood (not recorded which). These receptors originate from a man aged 45-60 years who had recovered from COVID-19.

This clone was observed a handful of times. The chain is built from TRBV5-4 and TRBJ1-2; D is possibly TRBD1 (6 bases). Germline assignment: CDR1 SGHNT and CDR2 YYREEE (reference sequence). Trimming took 0 bases from V and 5 from J, leaving 29 bases between them. The CDR3 covers 20 residues. CDR3 nucleotides: TGTGCCAGCAGCTTGGAGCGTACAGGGAGATCGAGAAATAAGAGATATGGCTACACCTTC. It is translated as CASSLERTGRSRNKRYGYTF. Supplemented by reference TRBV5-4 and TRBJ1-2, the full variable domain reads ETGVTQSPTHLIKTRGQQVTLRCSSQSGHNTVSWYQQALGQGPQFIFQYYREEENGRGNFPPRFSGLQFPNYSSELNVNALELDDSALYLCASSLERTGRSRNKRYGYTFGSGTRLTVV.

There are a few counts of this clone. The gene calls are TRBV10-1 and TRBJ2-5; tentative D call: TRBD1 (6 bases). Germline V gene sequence: CDR1 WNHNN, CDR2 SYGVQD (reference sequence). The V end was cut by 0 bases, the J end by 7 bases, with 12 bases between. The CDR3 runs 14 residues. CDR3 sequence: CASSESRGIGTQYF. The CDR3 DNA reads as TGCGCCAGCAGTGAGTCTAGGGGGATCGGGACCCAGTACTTC.

The chain recombines TRBV3-1 (or the pseudogene TRBV3-2) with TRBJ2-6; 10 nucleotides align to TRBD1. This CDR3 has 18 residues. The trim removed 3 bases at V and 1 base at J, leaving 6 bases unmatched. Germline CDR1 reads LGHDT; CDR2 reads YNNKEL (reference sequence). This chain's CDR3 is CASSHGQGGGSGANVLTF. The CDR3 DNA sequence: TGTGCCAGCAGCCACGGACAGGGGGGAGGGTCTGGGGCCAACGTCCTGACTTTC.

This clone was seen a single time. The chain is built from TRBV10-1 and TRBJ2-5; tentative D call: TRBD1 (5 bases). The CDR3 is 13 amino acids. Germline CDR1 and CDR2: WNHNN and SYGVQD (reference sequence). Between the trimmed V and J ends, which lost 7 bases and 5 bases, there was a span of 14 bases. The CDR3 spells CASNRRAGETQYF. CDR3 coding DNA: TGCGCCAGCAATCGCAGGGCTGGGGAGACCCAGTACTTC.

This clone was picked up one time. The genes are TRBV10-2 and TRBJ2-3, with D possibly being TRBD1 (5 bases). In germline, CDR1 is WSHSY, CDR2 SAAADI. V was pared by 10 bases and J by 0 bases, with 14 bases between. The CDR3 is made up of 14 amino acids. The CDR3 region has the DNA TGCGCCATCCTGGACACATCCAGCACAGATACGCAGTATTTT. Translating gives CAILDTSSTDTQYF.

This chain joins TRBV24-1 and TRBJ2-5, with 7 bases fitting TRBD1. With V trimmed by 4 bases and J by 2 bases, 9 bases remained unmatched. This CDR3 has 16 amino acids. Per germline, CDR1 KGHDR and CDR2 SFDVKD. The CDR3 loop is CATSDRAGTVQETQYF. The CDR3 DNA is TGTGCCACCAGTGACCGGGCCGGGACAGTACAAGAGACCCAGTACTTC.

The genes are TRBV24-1 and TRBJ2-1; 9 bases align to TRBD2. V lost 5 bases and J lost 9; bases outside the gene matches: 10. The CDR3 length is 15 residues. CDR1 KGHDR and CDR2 SFDVKD come from the germline V gene. DNA of the CDR3: TGTGCCACCAGTGCGCGGCGGGAGGGTAAGGCTGAGCAGTTCTTC. Translating gives CATSARREGKAEQFF.

This sequence joins TRBV3-1 (or the pseudogene TRBV3-2) and TRBJ1-3; TRBD1 agrees at 7 bases. CDR1 LGHDT and CDR2 YNNKEL come from the germline V gene (reference sequence). The CDR3 sequence is 19 residues long. The V gene end was trimmed by 4 bases and the J gene end by 4 bases; junction bases not matched to a gene: 19. The chain's CDR3 is CASSPLGETGKISGNTIYF. The CDR3 DNA is TGTGCCAGCAGCCCTCTGGGCGAGACAGGGAAGATTTCCGGAAACACCATATATTTT.

This CDR3 reads CASSLGPSNQPQHF. CDR3 in DNA: TGCGCCAGCAGCTTGGGGCCTAGCAATCAGCCCCAGCATTTT. The chain joins TRBV5-1 to TRBJ1-5; no definite D call. Germline V gives CDR1 SGHRS, CDR2 YFSETQ. Trimming pared 0 bases from V and 0 bases from J, leaving 4 bases between. The CDR3 totals 14 residues.

The V gene is TRBV7-3, the J gene TRBJ2-5; D is unclear. V lost 3 bases and J lost 3, with 8 bases in between. This CDR3 comprises 13 residues. CDR1 is SGHTA, CDR2 FQGTGA, per germline. The CDR3 DNA is TGTGCCAGCAGCTTCACTATGAAAGAGACCCAGTACTTC. Encoded protein: CASSFTMKETQYF.

The J gene is TRBJ1-1, the V gene TRBV12-3 or TRBV12-4; D gene ambiguous. This CDR3 spans 12 amino acids. The ends were cut back, 6 bases at V and 10 bases at J, with 15 bases in the middle. The CDR3 spells CASSKLGVGAFF. The CDR3 region has the DNA TGTGCCAGCAGCAAGCTCGGGGTTGGAGCTTTCTTT.

The gene calls are TRBV5-1 and TRBJ2-1, with D tentatively TRBD2 (5 bases). The germline V and J ends were trimmed by 6 bases and 0 bases, with 13 bases remaining between them. Looked up from germline, CDR1 is SGHRS and CDR2 is YFSETQ. The CDR3 consists of 15 residues. This CDR3 reads CASNRAVSSYNEQFF. In DNA form, the CDR3 reads TGCGCCAGCAACAGAGCGGTCAGCTCCTACAATGAGCAGTTCTTC.

The chain is built from TRBV2 and TRBJ1-5; 8 bases agree with TRBD1. With V trimmed by 5 bases and J by 7 bases, 10 bases remained unmatched. The germline CDR1 and CDR2 sequences are SNHLY and FYNNEI. This CDR3 has 15 residues. The CDR3 here is CASSPPRGPGQPQHF. The DNA for the CDR3 is TGTGCCAGCAGTCCTCCCAGGGGGCCAGGGCAGCCCCAGCATTTT.

The rearrangement uses TRBV24-1 and TRBJ2-5, with TRBD2 as a possible D gene (6 bases). This CDR3 has 15 amino acids. Per germline, CDR1 KGHDR and CDR2 SFDVKD. Trimming took 2 bases from V and 5 from J, leaving 14 bases between them. For the CDR3, the DNA is TGTGCCACCAGTGATTCCCGGGGGTCGGGGGAGACCCAGTACTTC. Translation gives CATSDSRGSGETQYF.

V and J are TRBV2 and TRBJ1-4; the match to TRBD1 covers 11 bases. This CDR3 comprises 15 residues. Germline CDR1 is SNHLY and CDR2 is FYNNEI. V was clipped by 6 bases and J by 3 bases; unmatched bases: 3. CDR3 in DNA: TGTGCCAGCAGGGACAGGGGGCTTTCTAATGAAAAACTGTTTTTT. Its protein product is CASRDRGLSNEKLFF.

The CDR3 region has the DNA TGTGCCAGCAGCTTGGATAGGAGGGGAGCTAACTATGGCTACACCTTC. Translation gives CASSLDRRGANYGYTF. The chain links TRBV5-4 to TRBJ1-2, with D possibly being TRBD1 (5 bases). V was pared by 0 bases and J by 0 bases, with 12 bases between. CDR1 SGHNT and CDR2 YYREEE come from the germline V gene (reference sequence). The length of the CDR3 is 16 residues.

This clone appeared a few times. V is TRBV4-2 and J is TRBJ1-2; TRBD1 is a possible D gene (5 bases). This CDR3 has 13 residues. Germline CDR1 and CDR2: LGHNA and YNFKEQ. V was shortened by 4 bases and J by 4 bases, with 10 bases between the two germline ends. This CDR3 reads CASSRREAYGYTF. CDR3 coding DNA: TGTGCCAGCAGCCGCAGGGAGGCCTATGGCTACACCTTC.

The genes are TRBV25-1 and TRBJ1-2; 9 bases are a match to TRBD1. The CDR3 is 14 residues long. V lost 4 bases, J lost 7 bases, and 7 bases stayed unmatched. The germline gives CDR1 MGHDK, CDR2 SYGVNS. CDR3 DNA: TGTGCCAGCAGTGCCGCGGACAGGGGAGTTGGCTACACCTTC. Amino acids: CASSAADRGVGYTF.

This chain connects TRBV24-1 to TRBJ2-6; 7 positions agree with TRBD1. CDR1 is KGHDR and CDR2 is SFDVKD in the germline V gene. The CDR3 extends over 14 amino acids. J was trimmed by 4 bases and V by 6 bases; bases with no gene match: 2. The CDR3 DNA reads TGTGCCACCAGTAAGACAGGGGGGGCCAACGTCCTGACTTTC. It yields the protein CATSKTGGANVLTF.

This clone was picked up one time. This chain connects TRBV7-8 to TRBJ2-1; D uncertain. The CDR3 extends over 14 amino acids. Germline V gives CDR1 SGHVS, CDR2 FQNEAQ. V lost 3 bases and J lost 7, with 13 bases in between. CDR3 protein: CASSFSGVRNEQFF. The DNA for the CDR3 is TGTGCCAGCAGCTTCTCCGGAGTGCGGAATGAGCAGTTCTTC.